This T cell receptor (beta chain) was recovered during a study of blood T cell repertoires in COVID-19. Study-level background: Both acute and convalescent COVID-19 samples were obtained from the United States, Italy and Spain.

Study processing details: Estimation of nucleated cell counts relied on the amplification of reference gene primers. Repertoires were generated with immunoSEQ multiplex PCR, while TCRdb's copy carries only in-frame clones and drops some. V and J calls and clone size are given by that table; D and trimming were obtained from the DNA. Here the sample spans 45,000 to 70,000 clones, 85% to 90% being singletons. Germline-derived CDR1 and CDR2 are LNHNV and YYDKDF (reference sequence). This CDR3 has 18 residues. Germline trimming cut 0 bases from V and 7 bases from J; bases unmatched to any gene: 10. The receptor's source is a woman aged 60-75 years with COVID-19, enrolled during active disease. The sequenced material came from peripheral blood. The chain carries TRBV15 and TRBJ2-2; 11 bases line up with TRBD2. The CDR3 protein is CATSRDHSTSGMNGELFF. The CDR3 coding sequence is TGTGCCACCAGCAGAGATCATTCGACTAGCGGGATGAACGGGGAGCTGTTTTTT. The full variable domain, rest sourced from reference TRBV15 and TRBJ2-2, is DAMVIQNPRYQVTQFGKPVTLSCSQTLNHNVMYWYQQKSSQAPKLLFHYYDKDFNNEADTPDNFQSRRPNTSFCFLDIRSPGLGDTAMYLCATSRDHSTSGMNGELFFGEGSRLTVL.